This note documents a single TCR beta chain sequence. Only in-frame clones appear in the TCRdb table, and some are missing; sequencing was by immunoSEQ multiplex PCR. The top ten clones hold about 2.5% of a sample with fewer than 85,000 clones, around 92% of them seen once. The data are from a study of T cell changes during pregnancy in multiple sclerosis. The CDR3 runs 14 residues. Germline trimming cut 6 bases from V and 10 bases from J; bases unmatched to any gene: 11. Germline loops: CDR1 LNHDA, CDR2 SQIVND (reference sequence). The sequence came from a female donor with multiple sclerosis, enrolled in a pregnancy study. Sequencing used peripheral blood, obtained before pregnancy. The chain couples TRBV19 to TRBJ2-7; 11 bases agree with TRBD2. The CDR3 loop is CASSRLAGTLGQYF. CDR3 DNA sequence: TGTGCCAGTAGCAGACTAGCGGGAACCCTAGGACAGTACTTC.